Sequencing of this T cell receptor beta chain was carried out in a study of blood T cell repertoires in COVID-19. Background on the study: Researchers got acute and convalescent COVID-19 samples from the United States, Italy and Spain.

Profiling relied on immunoSEQ multiplex PCR, and the TCRdb table lists in-frame clones only, not all of them. Of roughly 400,000 clones in the sample, around 87% were seen once. This CDR3 is built from 16 residues. Trimming stripped 2 bases from V and 0 bases from J, with 10 bases between. Per germline, CDR1 MNHEY and CDR2 SVGAGI. The rearrangement links TRBV6-5 to TRBJ1-4, with TRBD1 as a possible D gene (5 bases). Sequenced material: peripheral blood. The sequence was obtained from a woman aged 55-69 years with COVID-19, enrolled during active disease. The CDR3 reads CASSYRTLTTNEKLFF. In DNA form, the CDR3 reads TGTGCCAGCAGTTACCGGACACTCACAACTAATGAAAAACTGTTTTTT.